A single sample gave rise to the 24 T cell receptor beta chains below, sequenced in a study of T cell repertoires in cytomegalovirus infection. In TCRdb, the reads were re-called with MiXCR into one record per CDR3 protein. Here the sample spans roughly 990,000 distinct CDR3 sequences, roughly 31% being singletons. For these TCRs, the target antigens are not known. The sample consisted of cultured CD8+ T cells from PBMCs, taken from culture after CMV antigen stimulation. All receptors come from a human donor in good health (CMV status not recorded). Some clones in this sample may be carry-over from other donors' samples.

This clonotype showed up many times. This sequence joins TRBV7-8 and TRBJ2-1; TRBD2 agrees at 9 bases. The CDR3 loop spans 16 amino acids. Losses at the gene ends were 2 bases for V and 5 bases for J; bases not matched to a gene: 7. The germline CDR1 and CDR2 sequences are SGHVS and FQNEAQ. CDR3 DNA: TGTGCCAGCAGCTTACAGGCTAGCGGGGCACACAATGAGCAGTTCTTC. Its translation: CASSLQASGAHNEQFF.

This clonotype was picked up a small number of times. The J gene is TRBJ2-3, the V gene TRBV24-1, with TRBD2 matching over 15 bases. There are 20 residues in the CDR3. The V segment lost 4 bases and the J segment 6 bases; nucleotides outside the gene matches: 16. CDR1 is KGHDR and CDR2 is SFDVKD in the germline V gene. CDR3 in DNA: TGTGCCACCAGTGACCCCCTGTGGACTAGCGGGGGGGCCGATTTCGATACGCAGTATTTT. Protein sequence: CATSDPLWTSGGADFDTQYF.

The chain links TRBV5-4 to TRBJ2-1, with 7 bases lining up with TRBD1. From germline, CDR1 is SGHNT and CDR2 YYREEE (reference sequence). The CDR3 is 15 amino acids. Trimming cost V 5 bases and J 2 bases; bases outside gene matches: 7. CDR3 coding DNA: TGTGCCAGCAGTACCCCAGGGGGACCCTACAATGAGCAGTTCTTC. It translates to CASSTPGGPYNEQFF.

This clonotype was counted a few times. The chain combines TRBV29-1 with TRBJ1-2; 11 bases line up with TRBD1. Per the germline V gene, CDR1 is SQVTM and CDR2 is ANQGSEA. The CDR3 has 19 amino acids. The V gene end was trimmed by 0 bases and the J gene end by 0 bases; junction bases not matched to a gene: 12. The CDR3 DNA reads as TGCAGCGTTGAAGACCAGACTTCGGGACAGGGGGATTCTAACTATGGCTACACCTTC. Residues: CSVEDQTSGQGDSNYGYTF. Complete variable domain (other parts from reference TRBV29-1 and TRBJ1-2): SAVISQKPSRDICQRGTSLTIQCQVDSQVTMMFWYRQQPGQSLTLIATANQGSEATYESGFVIDKFPISRPNLTFSTLTVSNMSPEDSSIYLCSVEDQTSGQGDSNYGYTFGSGTRLTVV.

The chain joins TRBV24-1 to TRBJ2-5; a weak D match, TRBD2 (5 bases). Looked up from germline, CDR1 is KGHDR and CDR2 is SFDVKD. The CDR3 has 14 residues. Trimming pared 3 bases from V and 2 bases from J, leaving 9 bases between. This chain's CDR3 is CATSDLSGQETQYF. The CDR3 DNA reads TGTGCCACCAGTGATCTGTCGGGACAAGAGACCCAGTACTTC.

This clonotype was found a few times. V and J are TRBV6-5 and TRBJ2-7; TRBD2 matches 7 bases. V lost 2 bases, J lost 1 base, and 5 bases stayed unmatched. Germline V CDR1 and CDR2: MNHEY, SVGAGI. The CDR3 sequence is 15 residues long. The CDR3 coding sequence is TGTGCCAGCAGTTACGGGGAGGGGCTTTCCTACGAGCAGTACTTC. It codes for CASSYGEGLSYEQYF.

This chain links TRBV6-6 with TRBJ2-7; 8 bases line up with TRBD1. Germline trimming cut 0 bases from V and 5 bases from J; bases unmatched to any gene: 9. The CDR3 spans 16 residues. Germline CDR1 is MNHNY and CDR2 is SVGAGI (reference sequence). DNA of the CDR3: TGTGCCAGCAGTTACTCTTTGGACAGGGAAGCTAACGAGCAGTACTTC. Protein: CASSYSLDREANEQYF.

This clonotype was observed many times. V gene TRBV7-8 combines with J gene TRBJ1-4, with D perhaps TRBD1 (6 bases). Germline V gene data show CDR1 as SGHVS and CDR2 as FQNEAQ. The CDR3 covers 15 residues. V was pared by 5 bases and J by 8 bases, with 18 bases between. CDR3 nucleotide sequence: TGTGCCAGCAGCACAACCACGGGGGCGCGAGAAAAACTGTTTTTT. Protein sequence: CASSTTTGAREKLFF.

This clonotype was detected ten times or more. This sequence joins TRBV6-2 or TRBV6-3 and TRBJ2-5, with TRBD2 matching over 13 bases. Germline assignment: CDR1 MNHEY and CDR2 SVGEGT. V lost 6 bases and J lost 1; bases outside the gene matches: 8. The CDR3 extends over 17 amino acids. CDR3 in amino acids: CASRKLAGGPVQETQYF. In DNA form, the CDR3 reads TGTGCCAGCAGGAAACTAGCGGGGGGGCCCGTCCAAGAGACCCAGTACTTC.

J is TRBJ1-2 and V is TRBV28; unclear D gene. With 6 bases removed from V and 8 bases from J, the gap between germline ends came to 10 bases. The CDR3 is made up of 11 amino acids. Germline CDR1 is MDHEN and CDR2 is SYDVKM. CDR3 nucleotide sequence: TGTGCCAGCAGGTCTGCTCGCGGCTACACCTTC. This sequence encodes CASRSARGYTF.

V gene TRBV13 combines with J gene TRBJ2-2; 7 bases fit TRBD1. The CDR3 is 15 amino acids. V shed 4 bases and J 4 bases; nucleotides not matched to a gene: 6. Germline V gene sequence: CDR1 PRHDT, CDR2 FYEKMQ (reference sequence). CDR3 in amino acids: CASSSGTDPTGELFF. CDR3 coding DNA: TGTGCCAGCAGCTCCGGGACAGATCCCACCGGGGAGCTGTTTTTT.

V usage is TRBV6-2 or TRBV6-3 and J usage is TRBJ2-1; 7 bases agree with TRBD1. The CDR3 is 15 amino acids. Germline CDR1 reads MNHEY; CDR2 reads SVGEGT. With V trimmed by 5 bases and J by 1 base, 5 bases remained unmatched. CDR3 nucleotide sequence: TGTGCCAGCAGTCAGGGACAGCCTTCCTACAATGAGCAGTTCTTC. Translated: CASSQGQPSYNEQFF.

The V gene is TRBV6-5, the J gene TRBJ1-2; D not resolved. The germline CDR1 and CDR2 sequences are MNHEY and SVGAGI. The CDR3 extends over 14 amino acids. V gave up 0 bases and J gave up 8 bases, with 13 bases separating them. DNA of the CDR3: TGTGCCAGCAGTTACTCTGGCAGGTTGGAAGGCTACACCTTC. This codes for CASSYSGRLEGYTF.

This clonotype was found a few times. CDR3 nucleotide sequence: TGTGCCAGCAGTCCCCAGTCGAATTCCTACAATGAGCAGTTCTTC. Amino acids: CASSPQSNSYNEQFF. The chain is built from TRBV6-2 or TRBV6-3 and TRBJ2-1; D is uncertain. The germline V gene encodes CDR1 MNHEY and CDR2 SVGEGT. V lost 5 bases, J lost 1 base, and 12 bases lay in between. The CDR3 is made up of 15 amino acids.

This clonotype was recorded a few times. The chain links TRBV5-6 to TRBJ2-2; D possibly uses TRBD1 or TRBD2 (6 bases each). CDR1 SGHDT and CDR2 YYEEEE come from the germline V gene. Trimming left V 4 bases short and J 0 bases short, with 13 bases between. There are 16 residues in the CDR3. CDR3 DNA: TGTGCCAGCAGCCCCTGGGGGGCGACGAACACCGGGGAGCTGTTTTTT. Its protein product is CASSPWGATNTGELFF.

The V gene is TRBV7-2, the J gene TRBJ2-7, with TRBD1 matching 7 bases. Germline CDR1 SGHTA, CDR2 FQGNSA. V lost 5 bases, J lost 5 bases, and 18 bases stayed unmatched. The CDR3 contains 17 residues. The CDR3 nucleotides read TGTGCCAGCAGCCTAGGACCTAGGGACAGAATGTCCGACGAGCAGTACTTC. Its protein product is CASSLGPRDRMSDEQYF. Full variable domain (missing parts from reference TRBV7-2 and TRBJ2-7): GAGVSQSPSNKVTEKGKDVELRCDPISGHTALYWYRQSLGQGLEFLIYFQGNSAPDKSGLPSDRFSAERTGGSVSTLTIQRTQQEDSAVYLCASSLGPRDRMSDEQYFGPGTRLTVT.

The rearrangement joins TRBV19 to TRBJ1-1; D is unresolved. V was shortened by 3 bases and J by 7 bases, with 9 bases between the two germline ends. In germline, CDR1 is LNHDA, CDR2 SQIVND (reference sequence). This CDR3 is 12 amino acids long. CDR3 sequence reads: CASSIEGVEAFF. CDR3 DNA: TGTGCCAGTAGTATTGAGGGAGTTGAAGCTTTCTTT.

The chain has TRBV10-3 and TRBJ2-7; D remains unclear. The CDR3 is 12 residues long. V was cut by 10 bases and J by 1 base, with 11 bases left in between. CDR1 ENHRY and CDR2 SYGVKD come from the germline V gene. The CDR3 is CATKTPSYEQYF. The CDR3, as DNA: TGTGCCACCAAGACACCTTCCTACGAGCAGTACTTC.

This chain joins TRBV4-1 and TRBJ1-1; D might be TRBD1 (6 bases). V dropped 0 bases and J dropped 1 base, with 12 bases sitting between them. Germline loops: CDR1 MGHRA, CDR2 YSYEKL. CDR3 length: 16 amino acids. CDR3 amino acids: CASSQEIRGPNTEAFF. CDR3 nucleotide sequence: TGCGCCAGCAGCCAAGAAATCCGGGGGCCGAACACTGAAGCTTTCTTT.

The chain recombines TRBV6-2 or TRBV6-3 with TRBJ1-5, with TRBD1 as a possible D gene (5 bases). The CDR3 is 13 amino acids. Trimming took 5 bases from V and 5 from J, leaving 10 bases between them. Germline-derived CDR1 and CDR2 are MNHEY and SVGEGT. The CDR3 coding sequence is TGTGCCAGCAGTACGACAGTGGATCAGCCCCAGCATTTT. This translates into CASSTTVDQPQHF.

In the case of this clonotype: A single base separates this from a much larger clone, so it may be a read error. The J gene is TRBJ1-1, the V gene TRBV12-3 or TRBV12-4; a weak D match, TRBD1 (5 bases). The CDR3 is 15 amino acids. Here the CDR3 DNA reads TGTGTCAGCAGTTTAGGCCCTCAGGGAATTACTGAAGCTTTCTTT. Translating gives CVSSLGPQGITEAFF.

Ten or more counts support this clonotype. The chain employs TRBV7-2 and TRBJ2-5, with TRBD2 matching 10 bases. The CDR3 runs 20 residues. Germline trimming cut 2 bases from V and 2 bases from J; bases unmatched to any gene: 17. Germline assignment: CDR1 SGHTA and CDR2 FQGNSA. The CDR3 here is CASSLREGEERGGGQETQYF. In DNA, the CDR3 is TGTGCCAGCAGCTTAAGGGAGGGGGAGGAGCGGGGGGGCGGGCAAGAGACCCAGTACTTC.

This clonotype was picked up one time. The chain has TRBV6-1 and TRBJ1-5; D not certain. This CDR3 has 15 residues. V shed 6 bases and J shed 1 base, with 13 bases lying between them. Per germline, CDR1 MNHNS and CDR2 SASEGT. The CDR3 nucleotides read TGTGCCAGCAGGACGATGGATTACAGCAATCAGCCCCAGCATTTT. It codes for CASRTMDYSNQPQHF.

The chain combines TRBV27 with TRBJ2-2, with D tentatively TRBD1 or TRBD2 (7 bases each). Trimming pared 10 bases from V and 4 bases from J, leaving 16 bases between. Germline CDR1 reads MNHEY; CDR2 reads SMNVEV (reference sequence). CDR3 length: 14 amino acids. The CDR3 DNA sequence: TGTGCCACGGGGGGCAGGGGGATCACCGGGGAGCTGTTTTTT. This gives the protein CATGGRGITGELFF.